This TCR beta chain was profiled in a study of T cell clonality in common variable immunodeficiency. Points from the study as a whole: Compared with controls, CVID subjects had fewer shared TCRbeta clones. CVID subjects showed higher TCRbeta clonality than healthy controls. Reportedly, TCR beta sequences from common variable immunodeficiency showed fewer deletions and N-nucleotide insertions.

Turning to this clone: The antigen is not known. The CDR3 is cut off 3 residues early in the read; its end comes from the germline J gene.

J gave up 5 bases and V 5 bases, and 8 bases lay outside the gene matches. The CDR3 extends over 14 amino acids. Germline lookup yields CDR1 SGHTA and CDR2 FQGNSA. Control and CVID samples contributed equal amounts of genomic DNA. Only in-frame clones appear in the TCRdb table, and some are missing; sequencing was by immunoSEQ multiplex PCR. The sample lists around 33,000 clones, none appearing once, the ten largest making up around 28%. Patients and controls were mostly of Caucasian heritage. This receptor was taken from a human donor with common variable immunodeficiency. The sample taken for sequencing was peripheral blood mononuclear cells. The V call is TRBV7-2, the J call TRBJ2-5; TRBD1 matches 7 bases. The part of the CDR3 DNA that was read is TGTGCCAGCAGCCCGACAGGGTGGGGGGAGACC. It specifies CASSPTGWGET. The whole CDR3 reads CASSPTGWGETQYF.